The clone carrying this T cell receptor beta chain appeared a few times. As yet, its antigen is unknown. The data stem from a study of T-cell reconstitution after alpha-beta-depleted transplantation in children. General study findings and limits: There were some patients whose high TCRbeta diversity at day 60 came from surviving recipient T cells and thymic progenitors.

V dropped 5 bases and J dropped 5; count of bases not matched to a gene: 8. The germline V gene has CDR1 SGHAT and CDR2 FQNNGV. The CDR3 has 16 amino acids. Unique molecular identifiers were used in preparing the TCRbeta library. MiXCR, applied by TCRdb to the PCR reads, yields one record per CDR3 protein. The sample records more than 400,000 distinct CDR3 sequences, about an eighth being singletons. The V call is TRBV11-2, the J call TRBJ2-7, with 14 nucleotides matching TRBD2. The material was PBMCs, mostly from graft donor cells, obtained 180 days after TCRalphabeta/CD19-depleted stem cell transplant. The origin of this receptor is a female patient aged 2-10 years who had a stem cell transplant for aplastic anemia, so the T cells may come from the graft donor. The CDR3 DNA reads TGTGCCAGCAGCCCCCGGGGGGGACTAGCGGGAGACGAGCAGTACTTC. As protein: CASSPRGGLAGDEQYF.